This TCR beta chain was documented in a study of cytomegalovirus exposure and HLA in healthy donors. Of note for this clone: Its specificity is not known.

PCR used 60 Vbeta primers and 13 Jbeta primers. Profiling relied on immunoSEQ multiplex PCR, and the TCRdb table lists in-frame clones only, not all of them. The data contain 220,000 or so clones, 70% to 80% of them seen just once; the ten biggest clones take up approximately 1.9%. CDR1 SGHRS and CDR2 YFSETQ come from the germline V gene. Trimming shortened V by 0 bases and J by 3 bases, and 10 bases separated the two germline ends. This CDR3 has 15 residues. Findings of the study overall: High specificity and sensitivity for cytomegalovirus status were reported for the classifier.

Sequences were obtained from PBMCs. The sequence derives from a woman in her twenties or thirties in good health and CMV-seronegative. The chain is built from TRBV5-1 and TRBJ2-1; maybe TRBD1 (6 bases). The CDR3 sequence: CASSLAGDDYNEQFF. CDR3 nucleotides: TGCGCCAGCAGCTTGGCAGGGGACGACTACAATGAGCAGTTCTTC.